This passage covers 8 T cell receptor beta chains from one sample sequenced in a study of Japanese encephalitis immunity and Zika vaccine responses. TCRdb called the 5' RACE reads again in MiXCR, with one record for every CDR3 protein. The sample has about 340 distinct CDR3 sequences; less than 5.5% are singletons. For less than seven days, PBMCs labeled with CFSE were cultured with peptide pools at approximately 1 ug/mL each. The sequences come from antigen-activated CD8+ T cells from blood, cultured, collected during a Zika inactivated vaccine study. The receptors derive from an adult woman who received an inactivated Zika virus vaccine.

This clonotype ranks as medium-sized (0.01 to 0.1%). The rearrangement links TRBV4-1 to TRBJ2-5; TRBD2 might be the D (6 bases). Trimming left V 1 base short and J 0 bases short, with 12 bases between. This CDR3 contains 16 residues. Looked up from germline, CDR1 is MGHRA and CDR2 is YSYEKL. CDR3 sequence reads: CASSQGRGGYQETQYF. The CDR3 coding sequence is TGCGCCAGCAGCCAAGGGAGGGGCGGGTACCAAGAGACCCAGTACTTC.

This clonotype is categorized as large. This rearrangement joins TRBV7-2 to TRBJ2-5, with 14 bases that match TRBD2. The length of the CDR3 is 18 residues. The V gene end was trimmed by 2 bases and the J gene end by 5 bases; junction bases not matched to a gene: 10. In germline, CDR1 is SGHTA, CDR2 FQGNSA. DNA of the CDR3: TGTGCCAGCAGCTTACTCCGACTAGCGGGGGGGCTCGGGGAGACCCAGTACTTC. Its translation is CASSLLRLAGGLGETQYF.

This clonotype is labeled as large. The rearrangement links TRBV5-4 to TRBJ2-7; D unclear. V was cut by 2 bases and J by 3 bases, with 12 bases left in between. The CDR3 covers 14 residues. Germline loops: CDR1 SGHNT, CDR2 YYREEE (reference sequence). The CDR3 coding sequence is TGTGCCAGCAGCTTTGTGGGGAACGTCTACGAGCAGTACTTC. Protein product: CASSFVGNVYEQYF. Variable domain in full (rest from reference TRBV5-4 and TRBJ2-7): ETGVTQSPTHLIKTRGQQVTLRCSSQSGHNTVSWYQQALGQGPQFIFQYYREEENGRGNFPPRFSGLQFPNYSSELNVNALELDDSALYLCASSFVGNVYEQYFGPGTRLTVT.

This clonotype was seen a few times. This chain connects TRBV27 to TRBJ2-7, with D possibly TRBD1 on 6 matching bases. CDR3 length equals 15 residues. Germline lookup yields CDR1 MNHEY and CDR2 SMNVEV (reference sequence). V was cut by 6 bases and J by 3 bases, with 18 bases left in between. The CDR3 DNA reads as TGTGCCAGCAGAATAGGACCGGGACACCTCTACGAGCAGTACTTC. Protein product: CASRIGPGHLYEQYF.

This clonotype ranks as medium-sized (0.01 to 0.1%). The chain couples TRBV9 to TRBJ2-7; tentatively, D is TRBD2 (6 bases). This CDR3 is built from 14 residues. Germline CDR1 reads SGDLS; CDR2 reads YYNGEE. Trimming shortened V by 3 bases and J by 5 bases, and 15 bases separated the two germline ends. Here the CDR3 DNA reads TGTGCCAGCAGCGAAGGAACGGGAGTCGACGAGCAGTACTTC. This gives the protein CASSEGTGVDEQYF.

This clonotype was observed a handful of times. The chain is built from TRBV21-1 and TRBJ2-1; the table gives TRBD2 as D, unverified against the DNA. TRBV21-1 is a documented pseudogene. This CDR3 has 17 residues. As DNA, the CDR3 is TGTGCCAGCAGCCAGAGACTAGCGGGGCGCTCCTACAATGAGCAGTTCTTC. Translating gives CASSQRLAGRSYNEQFF.

By its share, this clonotype is medium-sized. The genes are TRBV29-1 and TRBJ2-7, with unresolved D. The germline V gene encodes CDR1 SQVTM and CDR2 ANQGSEA. This CDR3 is 13 amino acids long. V was cut by 3 bases and J by 2 bases, with 11 bases left in between. CDR3 in amino acids: CSVELKTPYEQYF. The CDR3 nucleotides read TGCAGCGTTGAGTTGAAGACACCCTACGAGCAGTACTTC.

This clonotype is labeled as large. V gene TRBV6-1 combines with J gene TRBJ2-5; D is unresolved. This CDR3 contains 19 residues. The ends were cut back, 2 bases at V and 0 bases at J, with 22 bases in the middle. CDR1 is MNHNS, CDR2 SASEGT, per germline. The CDR3 here is CASSELNSVVRKYQETQYF. The CDR3 DNA reads as TGTGCCAGCAGTGAACTAAATTCGGTAGTCAGGAAGTACCAAGAGACCCAGTACTTC.